The sequence of this TCR beta chain was determined in a study of T cell repertoires in cytomegalovirus infection. This clonotype has ten or more counts. No antigen is known for it. TCRdb re-derived calls from the reads in MiXCR, one entry per CDR3 protein. The table shows around 800,000 distinct CDR3 sequences, with approximately 32% occurring only once. The germline V gene has CDR1 SGHTA and CDR2 FQGTGA. CDR3 length equals 18 residues. The ends lost 5 bases at V and 0 bases at J; junction bases unmatched: 9. J is TRBJ2-1 and V is TRBV7-3; 11 nucleotides line up with TRBD2. The source of this sequence is a human donor in good health (CMV status not recorded). Some clones in this sample may be carry-over from other donors' samples. Sequenced material: cultured CD8+ T cells from PBMCs, taken from culture after CMV antigen stimulation. The CDR3 loop is CASSGGTSGLRSYNEQFF. In DNA form, the CDR3 reads TGTGCCAGCAGCGGCGGGACTAGCGGATTACGCTCCTACAATGAGCAGTTCTTC.